The sequence of this TCR beta chain was determined in a study of T cells in Graves' hyperthyroidism and ophthalmopathy. Study observations and caveats: Ophthalmopathy got predicted by the model a median about 6.5 months before its onset.

RNA transcripts were the template for amplifying TCR beta CDR3 regions. The HTBI set primed first-round TCR CDR3 RT-PCR. MiXCR, applied by TCRdb to the multiplex PCR reads, yields one record per CDR3 protein. Of 600,000 or so distinct CDR3 sequences in the sample, 40% to 55% were seen once. The CDR3 sequence is 16 residues long. V was trimmed by 0 bases and J by 5 bases, leaving 16 bases between them. Germline loops: CDR1 SGHDN, CDR2 FVKESK. Newly diagnosed hyperthyroidism patients aged 18 to 65 years had disease lasting under 2 months. Of note for this clonotype: Its antigen is not identified.

The J gene is TRBJ1-2, the V gene TRBV14, with a weak D call TRBD1 (5 bases). Sequencing was done on a sample of peripheral blood or thyroid tissue (not recorded which). The TCR sequence derives from a woman aged 18-29 years with Graves' hyperthyroidism. The CDR3 reads CASSQDLRGGAYGYTF. The CDR3 region has the DNA TGTGCCAGCAGCCAAGATTTACGGGGAGGGGCATATGGCTACACCTTC.